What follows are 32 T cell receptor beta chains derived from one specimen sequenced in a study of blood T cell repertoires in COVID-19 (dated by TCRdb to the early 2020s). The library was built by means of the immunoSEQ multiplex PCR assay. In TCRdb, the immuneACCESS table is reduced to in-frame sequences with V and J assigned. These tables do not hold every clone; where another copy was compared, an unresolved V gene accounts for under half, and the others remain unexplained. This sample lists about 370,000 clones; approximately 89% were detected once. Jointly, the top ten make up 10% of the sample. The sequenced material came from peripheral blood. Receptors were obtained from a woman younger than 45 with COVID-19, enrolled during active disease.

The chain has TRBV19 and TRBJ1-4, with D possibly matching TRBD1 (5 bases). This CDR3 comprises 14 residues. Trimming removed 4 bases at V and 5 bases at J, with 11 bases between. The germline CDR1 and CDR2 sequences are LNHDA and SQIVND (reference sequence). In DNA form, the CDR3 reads TGTGCCAGTAGTACAGGGTACGAGAATGAAAAACTGTTTTTT. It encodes CASSTGYENEKLFF.

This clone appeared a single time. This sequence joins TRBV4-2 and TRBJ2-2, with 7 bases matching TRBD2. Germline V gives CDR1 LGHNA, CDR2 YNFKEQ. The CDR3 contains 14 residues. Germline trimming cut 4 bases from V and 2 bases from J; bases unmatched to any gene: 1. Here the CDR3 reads CASSLAGNTGELFF. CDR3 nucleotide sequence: TGTGCCAGCAGCCTAGCGGGCAACACCGGGGAGCTGTTTTTT.

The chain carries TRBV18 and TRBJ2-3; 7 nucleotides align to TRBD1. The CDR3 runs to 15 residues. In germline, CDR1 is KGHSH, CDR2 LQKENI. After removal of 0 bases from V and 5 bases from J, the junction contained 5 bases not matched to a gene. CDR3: CASSPPTGPGDTQYF. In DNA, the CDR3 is TGTGCCAGCTCACCACCGACAGGGCCCGGAGATACGCAGTATTTT.

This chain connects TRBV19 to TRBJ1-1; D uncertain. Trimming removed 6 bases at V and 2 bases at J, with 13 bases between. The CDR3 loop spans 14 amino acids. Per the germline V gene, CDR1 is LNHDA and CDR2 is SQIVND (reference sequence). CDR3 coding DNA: TGTGCCAGTAGACCGAGGAGGTTCAACACTGAAGCTTTCTTT. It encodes CASRPRRFNTEAFF.

The CDR3 is CASSEGDQAFF. CDR3 nucleotides: TGTGCCAGCAGTGAGGGAGACCAAGCTTTCTTT. This rearrangement joins TRBV2 to TRBJ1-1; D is ambiguous. The CDR3 loop spans 11 amino acids. V was trimmed by 3 bases and J by 9 bases, leaving 8 bases between them. The germline CDR1 and CDR2 sequences are SNHLY and FYNNEI. Filled out from reference TRBV2 and TRBJ1-1, the complete variable domain reads EPEVTQTPSHQVTQMGQEVILRCVPISNHLYFYWYRQILGQKVEFLVSFYNNEISEKSEIFDDQFSVERPDGSNFTLKIRSTKLEDSAMYFCASSEGDQAFFGQGTRLTVV.

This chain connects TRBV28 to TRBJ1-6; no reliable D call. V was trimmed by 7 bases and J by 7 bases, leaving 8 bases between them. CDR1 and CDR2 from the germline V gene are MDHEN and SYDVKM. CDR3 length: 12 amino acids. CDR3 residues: CASISGNSPLHF. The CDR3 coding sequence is TGTGCCAGCATATCGGGGAATTCACCCCTCCACTTT.

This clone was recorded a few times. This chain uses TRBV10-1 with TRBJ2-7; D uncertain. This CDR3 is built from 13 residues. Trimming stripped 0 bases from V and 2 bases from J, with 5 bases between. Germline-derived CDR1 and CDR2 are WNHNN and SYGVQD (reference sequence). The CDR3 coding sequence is TGCGCCAGCAGTGAGTCGGCAGCCTACGAGCAGTACTTC. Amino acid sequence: CASSESAAYEQYF.

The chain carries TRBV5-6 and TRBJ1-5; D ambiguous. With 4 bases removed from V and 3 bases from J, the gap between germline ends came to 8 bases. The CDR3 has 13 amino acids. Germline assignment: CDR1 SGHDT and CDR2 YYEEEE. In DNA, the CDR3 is TGTGCCAGCAGCGTGCGACTCAATCAGCCCCAGCATTTT. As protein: CASSVRLNQPQHF.

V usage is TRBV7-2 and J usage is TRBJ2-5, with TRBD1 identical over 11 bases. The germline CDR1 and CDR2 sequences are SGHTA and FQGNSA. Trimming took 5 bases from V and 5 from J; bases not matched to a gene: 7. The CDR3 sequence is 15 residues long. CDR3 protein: CASSPGQGAGETQYF. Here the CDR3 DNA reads TGTGCCAGCAGCCCCGGACAGGGGGCCGGGGAGACCCAGTACTTC.

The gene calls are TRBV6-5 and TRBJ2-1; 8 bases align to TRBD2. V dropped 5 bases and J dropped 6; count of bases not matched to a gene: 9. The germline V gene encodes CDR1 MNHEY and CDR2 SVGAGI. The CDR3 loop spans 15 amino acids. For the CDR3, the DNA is TGTGCCAGCAGTCGGGGGGGAGGTTTCGGCAATGAGCAGTTCTTC. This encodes CASSRGGGFGNEQFF.

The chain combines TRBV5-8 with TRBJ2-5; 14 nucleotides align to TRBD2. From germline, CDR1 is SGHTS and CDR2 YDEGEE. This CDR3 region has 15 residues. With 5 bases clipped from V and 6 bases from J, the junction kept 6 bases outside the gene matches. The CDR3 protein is CASRRLAGGQKTQYF. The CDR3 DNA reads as TGTGCCAGCAGACGACTAGCGGGAGGGCAGAAGACCCAGTACTTC.

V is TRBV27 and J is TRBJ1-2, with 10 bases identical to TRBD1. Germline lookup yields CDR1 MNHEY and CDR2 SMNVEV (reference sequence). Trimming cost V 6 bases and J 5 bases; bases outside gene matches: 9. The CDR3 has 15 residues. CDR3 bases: TGTGCCAGCAGAGGGGGGACAGGGGCGACTTATGGCTACACCTTC. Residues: CASRGGTGATYGYTF.

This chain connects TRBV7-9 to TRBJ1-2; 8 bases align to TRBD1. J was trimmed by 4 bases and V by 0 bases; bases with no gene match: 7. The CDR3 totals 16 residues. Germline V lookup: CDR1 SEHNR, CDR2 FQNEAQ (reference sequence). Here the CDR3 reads CASSLASGQGLYGYTF. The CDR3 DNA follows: TGTGCCAGCAGCTTAGCTTCAGGACAGGGCCTCTATGGCTACACCTTC.

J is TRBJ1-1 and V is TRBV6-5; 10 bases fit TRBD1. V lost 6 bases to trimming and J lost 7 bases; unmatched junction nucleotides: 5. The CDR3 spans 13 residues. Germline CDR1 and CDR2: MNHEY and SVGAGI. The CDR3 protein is CASSRDRGLEAFF. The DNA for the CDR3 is TGTGCCAGCAGCAGAGACAGGGGGCTTGAAGCTTTCTTT.

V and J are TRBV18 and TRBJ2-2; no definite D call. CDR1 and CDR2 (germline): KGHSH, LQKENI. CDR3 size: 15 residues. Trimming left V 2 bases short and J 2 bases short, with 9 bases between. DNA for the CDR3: TGTGCCAGCTCACCATCCTACCCCAACACCGGGGAGCTGTTTTTT. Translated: CASSPSYPNTGELFF.

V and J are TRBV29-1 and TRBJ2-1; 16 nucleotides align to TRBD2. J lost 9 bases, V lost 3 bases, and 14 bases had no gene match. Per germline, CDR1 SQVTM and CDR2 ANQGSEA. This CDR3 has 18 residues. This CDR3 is CSVESGTSGRGPYGEQFF. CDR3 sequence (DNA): TGCAGCGTTGAGTCCGGGACTAGCGGGAGGGGGCCCTACGGTGAGCAGTTCTTC.

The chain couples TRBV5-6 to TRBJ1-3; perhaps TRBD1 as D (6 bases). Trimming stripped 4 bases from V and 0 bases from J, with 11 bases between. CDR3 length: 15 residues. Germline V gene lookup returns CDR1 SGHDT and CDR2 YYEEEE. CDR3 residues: CASSPGQSSGNTIYF. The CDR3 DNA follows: TGTGCCAGCAGCCCTGGACAGTCCTCTGGAAACACCATATATTTT. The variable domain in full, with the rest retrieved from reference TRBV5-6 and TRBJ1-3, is DAGVTQSPTHLIKTRGQQVTLRCSPKSGHDTVSWYQQALGQGPQFIFQYYEEEERQRGNFPDRFSGHQFPNYSSELNVNALLLGDSALYLCASSPGQSSGNTIYFGEGSWLTVV.

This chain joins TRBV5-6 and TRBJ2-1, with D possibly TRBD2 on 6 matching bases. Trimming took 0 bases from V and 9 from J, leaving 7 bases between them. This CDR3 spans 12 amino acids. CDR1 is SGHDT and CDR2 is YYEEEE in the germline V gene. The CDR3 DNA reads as TGTGCCAGCAGCTTGGCCGGGAGTGAGCAGTTCTTC. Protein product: CASSLAGSEQFF. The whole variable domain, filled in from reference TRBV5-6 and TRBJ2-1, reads DAGVTQSPTHLIKTRGQQVTLRCSPKSGHDTVSWYQQALGQGPQFIFQYYEEEERQRGNFPDRFSGHQFPNYSSELNVNALLLGDSALYLCASSLAGSEQFFGPGTRLTVL.

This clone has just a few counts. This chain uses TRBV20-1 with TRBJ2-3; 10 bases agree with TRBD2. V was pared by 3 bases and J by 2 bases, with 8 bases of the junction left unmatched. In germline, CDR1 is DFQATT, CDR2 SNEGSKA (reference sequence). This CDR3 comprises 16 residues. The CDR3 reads CSASRTLAGATDTQYF. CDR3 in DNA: TGCAGTGCTAGTAGGACCCTAGCGGGAGCCACAGATACGCAGTATTTT.

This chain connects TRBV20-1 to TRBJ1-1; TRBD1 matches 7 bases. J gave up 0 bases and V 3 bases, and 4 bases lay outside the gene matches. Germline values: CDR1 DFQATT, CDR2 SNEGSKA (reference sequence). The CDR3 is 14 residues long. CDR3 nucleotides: TGCAGTGCTAGTTACAGGGGAATGAACACTGAAGCTTTCTTT. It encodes CSASYRGMNTEAFF.

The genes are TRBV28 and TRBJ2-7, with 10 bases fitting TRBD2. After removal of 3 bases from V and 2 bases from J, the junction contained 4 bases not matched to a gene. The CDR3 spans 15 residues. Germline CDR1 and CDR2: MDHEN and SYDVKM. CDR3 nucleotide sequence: TGTGCCAGCAGTTTGACTAGCGGGTTCCCCTACGAGCAGTACTTC. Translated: CASSLTSGFPYEQYF.

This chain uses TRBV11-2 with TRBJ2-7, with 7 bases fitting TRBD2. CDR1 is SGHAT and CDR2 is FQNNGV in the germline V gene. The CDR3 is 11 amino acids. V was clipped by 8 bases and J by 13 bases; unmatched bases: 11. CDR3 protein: CASFGGVGLYF. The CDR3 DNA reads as TGTGCCAGCTTTGGGGGGGTAGGACTTTACTTC.

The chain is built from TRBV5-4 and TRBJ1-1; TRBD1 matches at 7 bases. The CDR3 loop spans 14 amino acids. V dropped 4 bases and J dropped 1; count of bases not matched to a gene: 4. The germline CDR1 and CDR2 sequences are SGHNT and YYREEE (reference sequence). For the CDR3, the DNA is TGTGCCAGCAGCCCGGGACAGCAGAACACTGAAGCTTTCTTT. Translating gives CASSPGQQNTEAFF.

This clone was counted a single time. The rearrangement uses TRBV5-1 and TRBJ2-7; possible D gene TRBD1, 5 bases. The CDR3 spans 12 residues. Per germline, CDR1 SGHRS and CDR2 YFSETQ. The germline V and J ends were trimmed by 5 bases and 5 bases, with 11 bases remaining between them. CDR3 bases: TGCGCCAGCAGACCCGACAGAGACGAGCAGTACTTC. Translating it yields CASRPDRDEQYF.

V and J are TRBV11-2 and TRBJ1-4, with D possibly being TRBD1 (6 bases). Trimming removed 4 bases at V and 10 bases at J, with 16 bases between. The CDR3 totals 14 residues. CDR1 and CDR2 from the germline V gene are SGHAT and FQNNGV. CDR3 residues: CASSYTQGSVKLFF. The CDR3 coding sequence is TGTGCCAGCAGCTACACACAGGGAAGCGTAAAACTGTTTTTT.

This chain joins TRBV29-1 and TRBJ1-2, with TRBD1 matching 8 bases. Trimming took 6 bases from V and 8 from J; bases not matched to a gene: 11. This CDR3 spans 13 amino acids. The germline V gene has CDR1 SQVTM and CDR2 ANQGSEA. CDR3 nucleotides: TGCAGCGTGCGAGGGACAGGCTCAGGGGGCTACACCTTC. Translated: CSVRGTGSGGYTF.

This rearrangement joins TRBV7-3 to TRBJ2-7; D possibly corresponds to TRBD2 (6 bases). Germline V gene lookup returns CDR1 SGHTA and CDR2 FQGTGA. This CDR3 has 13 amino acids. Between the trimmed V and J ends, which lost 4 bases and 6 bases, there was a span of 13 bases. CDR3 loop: CASSWDSSGEQYF. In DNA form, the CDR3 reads TGTGCCAGCAGCTGGGACTCTTCGGGCGAGCAGTACTTC.

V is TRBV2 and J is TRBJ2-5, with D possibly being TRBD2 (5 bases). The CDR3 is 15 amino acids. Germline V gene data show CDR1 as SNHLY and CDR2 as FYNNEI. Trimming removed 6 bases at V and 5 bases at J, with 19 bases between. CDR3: CASSGVMGGSETQYF. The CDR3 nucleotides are TGTGCCAGCAGCGGGGTTATGGGTGGGTCTGAGACCCAGTACTTC.

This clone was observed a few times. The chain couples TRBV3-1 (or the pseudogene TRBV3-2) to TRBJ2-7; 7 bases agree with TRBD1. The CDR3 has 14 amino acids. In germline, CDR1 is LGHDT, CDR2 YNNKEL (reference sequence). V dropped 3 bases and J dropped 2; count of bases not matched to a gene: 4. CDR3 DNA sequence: TGTGCCAGCAGCCACTTTGACAGGGCCTACGAGCAGTACTTC. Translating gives CASSHFDRAYEQYF.

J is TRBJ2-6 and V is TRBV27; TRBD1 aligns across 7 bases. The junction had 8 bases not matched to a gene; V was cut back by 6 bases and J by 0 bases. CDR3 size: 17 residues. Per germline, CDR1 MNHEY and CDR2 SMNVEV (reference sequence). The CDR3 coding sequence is TGTGCCAGCAGAACAGGACAGGTATACTCTGGGGCCAACGTCCTGACTTTC. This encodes CASRTGQVYSGANVLTF.

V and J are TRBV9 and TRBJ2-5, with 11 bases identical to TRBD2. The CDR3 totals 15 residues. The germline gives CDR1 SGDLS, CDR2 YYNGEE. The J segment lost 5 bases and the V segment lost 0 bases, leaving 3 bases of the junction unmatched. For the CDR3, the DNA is TGTGCCAGCAGCGTAGTGCCTAGCGGGAGGGAGACCCAGTACTTC. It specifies CASSVVPSGRETQYF.

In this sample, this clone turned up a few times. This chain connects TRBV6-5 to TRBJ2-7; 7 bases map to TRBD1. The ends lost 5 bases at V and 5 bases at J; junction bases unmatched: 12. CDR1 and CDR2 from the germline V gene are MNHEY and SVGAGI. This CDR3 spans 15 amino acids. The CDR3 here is CASSRPGQSRNEQYF. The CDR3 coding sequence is TGTGCCAGCAGTCGTCCGGGACAGTCTAGGAACGAGCAGTACTTC.